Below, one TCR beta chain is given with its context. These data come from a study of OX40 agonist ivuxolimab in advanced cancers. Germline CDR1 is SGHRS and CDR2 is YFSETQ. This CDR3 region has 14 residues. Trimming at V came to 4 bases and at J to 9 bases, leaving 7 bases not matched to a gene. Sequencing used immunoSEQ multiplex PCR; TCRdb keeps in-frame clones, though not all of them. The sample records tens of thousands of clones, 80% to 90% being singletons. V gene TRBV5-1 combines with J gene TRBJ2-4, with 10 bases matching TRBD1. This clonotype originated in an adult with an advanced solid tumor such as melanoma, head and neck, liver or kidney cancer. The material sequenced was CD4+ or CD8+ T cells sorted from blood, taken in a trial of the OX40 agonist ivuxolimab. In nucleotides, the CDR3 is TGCGCCAGCAGCCCTGGACAGGGGGAGGGCATTCAGTACTTC. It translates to CASSPGQGEGIQYF. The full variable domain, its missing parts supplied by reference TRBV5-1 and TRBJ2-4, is KAGVTQTPRYLIKTRGQQVTLSCSPISGHRSVSWYQQTPGQGLQFLFEYFSETQRNKGNFPGRFSGRQFSNSRSEMNVSTLELGDSALYLCASSPGQGEGIQYFGAGTRLSVL.